This TCR beta chain was documented in a study of T cell responses to AZD1222 COVID-19 vaccine. Sequencing was performed with immunoSEQ multiplex PCR; in TCRdb, only in-frame clones are kept and a portion is missing. The profile shows about 110,000 clones, around 90% of them singletons. Concerning this clone: Its target is unknown.

V was clipped by 6 bases and J by 7 bases, with 15 bases between them. Per germline, CDR1 ENHRY and CDR2 SYGVKD. The CDR3 runs to 13 residues. Regarding the study as a whole: Spike was spanned by vaccine-associated CD4 TCRs, with dominance at 160-218 and 743-854. Spike-specific TCRs gained breadth and depth after people received two AZD1222 doses.

The clonotype comes from an adult in good health. The input for sequencing was peripheral blood, taken on day 0 of AZD1222 vaccination. The chain has TRBV10-3 and TRBJ1-1; D uncertain. The CDR3 DNA is TGTGCCATCAGGCCGGACGGGAAGAATGAAGCTTTCTTT. The encoded protein is CAIRPDGKNEAFF.